This T cell receptor beta chain stems from a study of T cell responses to AZD1222 COVID-19 vaccine. Across the whole study: Analysis merged second doses at about 4 or about 12 weeks.

On this clone itself: Its specificity is unknown. Other DNA variants within this sample encode the same CDR3.

The study's findings and limits: Baseline testing showed seropositivity in only five or six AZD1222 recipients. Vaccine-associated CD4 TCRs ranged over spike, dominating at 160-218 and 743-854.

Germline assignment: CDR1 SNHLY and CDR2 FYNNEI. This CDR3 comprises 11 residues. The ends were cut back, 4 bases at V and 1 base at J, with 2 bases in the middle. Sequenced by immunoSEQ multiplex PCR; TCRdb stores in-frame clones only, minus some. The repertoire holds approximately 180,000 clones, with 88% as singletons. This clonotype was obtained from an adult in good health. Here the sequenced sample was peripheral blood, taken on day 0 of AZD1222 vaccination. The chain uses TRBV2 and TRBJ2-7; no clear D gene. The CDR3 DNA reads TGTGCCAGCAGTGGGTCCTACGAGCAGTACTTC. Translated: CASSGSYEQYF. Drawing the rest from reference TRBV2 and TRBJ2-7, the complete variable domain is EPEVTQTPSHQVTQMGQEVILRCVPISNHLYFYWYRQILGQKVEFLVSFYNNEISEKSEIFDDQFSVERPDGSNFTLKIRSTKLEDSAMYFCASSGSYEQYFGPGTRLTVT.